This record concerns one TCR beta chain sequence. The data are from a study of cytomegalovirus exposure and HLA in healthy donors. Germline lookup yields CDR1 GTSNPN and CDR2 SVGIG (reference sequence). The CDR3 is 19 amino acids. V was clipped by 0 bases and J by 7 bases; unmatched bases: 24. PCR amplification relied on 60 Vbeta primers (plus 13 Jbeta primers). Assay: immunoSEQ multiplex PCR; the TCRdb copy retains only in-frame clones and omits some. The data show about 140,000 clones, roughly 77% seen once. This chain links TRBV30 with TRBJ2-7; 7 bases are shared with TRBD2. The receptor was isolated from a man aged 30 to 45 in good health. The sequencing input was PBMCs. The CDR3 DNA reads TGTGCCTGGAGTGTCCTCGGGAGGATGGTTTCCACCAAGCCTCGTGAGCAGTACTTC. Its protein is CAWSVLGRMVSTKPREQYF.